Given below is one T cell receptor beta chain in context. Its cognate antigen is unknown. V was clipped by 1 base and J by 2 bases, with 9 bases between them. The V gene's germline CDR1 is SGHAT and CDR2 FQNNGV. CDR3 size: 14 residues. This entry is derived from a study of PD-1 blockade in classical Hodgkin lymphoma. Every patient was affected by relapse after autologous stem cell transplantation, while exposure to brentuximab vedotin was not uniform. Study-wide results and limits: Before treatment, complete responders showed about the same diversity as newly diagnosed patients. Compared with healthy donors, newly diagnosed patients reportedly showed lower baseline TCR diversity.

Method: immunoSEQ multiplex PCR; TCRdb's copy keeps in-frame clones and lacks some. The sample shows under 100,000 clones, about nine tenths of them seen only once. V usage is TRBV11-2 and J usage is TRBJ2-7, with a weak D call TRBD1 (5 bases). This TCR was recovered from a human donor with classical Hodgkin lymphoma. The sample in question was peripheral blood mononuclear cells (PBMCs), obtained before the second cycle of nivolumab. In DNA, the CDR3 is TGTGCCAGCAGCTTAGGCCAGGGAACCTACGAGCAGTACTTC. This translates into CASSLGQGTYEQYF.